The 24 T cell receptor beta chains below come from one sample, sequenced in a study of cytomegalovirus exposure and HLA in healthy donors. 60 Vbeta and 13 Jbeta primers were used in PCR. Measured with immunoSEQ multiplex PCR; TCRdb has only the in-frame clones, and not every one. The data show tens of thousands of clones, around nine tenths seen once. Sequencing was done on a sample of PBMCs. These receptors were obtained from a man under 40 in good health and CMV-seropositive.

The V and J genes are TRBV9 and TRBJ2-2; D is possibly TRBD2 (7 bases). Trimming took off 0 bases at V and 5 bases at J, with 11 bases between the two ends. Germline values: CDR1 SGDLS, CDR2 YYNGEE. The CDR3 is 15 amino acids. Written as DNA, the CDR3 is TGTGCCAGCAGCGTAGGCGGGGGCCGAACCGGGGAGCTGTTTTTT. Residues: CASSVGGGRTGELFF.

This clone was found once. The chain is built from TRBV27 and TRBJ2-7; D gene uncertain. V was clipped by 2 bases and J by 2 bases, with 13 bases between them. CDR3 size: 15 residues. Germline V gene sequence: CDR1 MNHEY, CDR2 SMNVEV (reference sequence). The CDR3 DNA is TGTGCCAGCAGTTTAGCACGGGTCAAGACCTACGAGCAGTACTTC. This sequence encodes CASSLARVKTYEQYF.

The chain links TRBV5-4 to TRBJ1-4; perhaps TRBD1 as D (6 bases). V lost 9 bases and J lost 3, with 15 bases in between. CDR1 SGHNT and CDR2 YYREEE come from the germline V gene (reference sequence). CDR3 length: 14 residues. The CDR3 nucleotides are TGTGCCATGTCTGGGGGCGGATCTAATGAAAAACTGTTTTTT. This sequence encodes CAMSGGGSNEKLFF.

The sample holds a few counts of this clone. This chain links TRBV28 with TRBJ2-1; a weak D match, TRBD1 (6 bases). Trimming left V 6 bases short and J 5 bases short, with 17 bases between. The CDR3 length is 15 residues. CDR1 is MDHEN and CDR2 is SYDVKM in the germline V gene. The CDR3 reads CASSLPTGFDNEQFF. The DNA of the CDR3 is TGTGCCAGCAGCCTACCTACAGGGTTTGACAATGAGCAGTTCTTC. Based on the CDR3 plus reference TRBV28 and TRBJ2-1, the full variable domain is DVKVTQSSRYLVKRTGEKVFLECVQDMDHENMFWYRQDPGLGLRLIYFSYDVKMKEKGDIPEGYSVSREKKERFSLILESASTNQTSMYLCASSLPTGFDNEQFFGPGTRLTVL.

CDR3 sequence: CAWSTGPSSRQPQHF. CDR3 DNA sequence: TGTGCCTGGAGTACTGGTCCTTCTTCCCGTCAGCCCCAGCATTTT. The chain employs TRBV30 and TRBJ1-5; D gene uncertain. The germline V gene encodes CDR1 GTSNPN and CDR2 SVGIG (reference sequence). This CDR3 is built from 15 residues. The V end was cut by 2 bases, the J end by 6 bases, with 17 bases between. Full variable domain (missing parts from reference TRBV30 and TRBJ1-5): SQTIHQWPATLVQPVGSPLSLECTVEGTSNPNLYWYRQAAGRGLQLLFYSVGIGQISSEVPQNLSASRPQDRQFILSSKKLLLSDSGFYLCAWSTGPSSRQPQHFGDGTRLSIL.

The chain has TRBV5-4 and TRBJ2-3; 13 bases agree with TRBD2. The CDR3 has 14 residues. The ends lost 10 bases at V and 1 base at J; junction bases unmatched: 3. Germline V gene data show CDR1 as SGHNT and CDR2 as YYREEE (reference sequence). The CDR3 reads CAGGTSGGTDTQYF. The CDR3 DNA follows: TGTGCCGGGGGGACTAGCGGGGGCACAGATACGCAGTATTTT.

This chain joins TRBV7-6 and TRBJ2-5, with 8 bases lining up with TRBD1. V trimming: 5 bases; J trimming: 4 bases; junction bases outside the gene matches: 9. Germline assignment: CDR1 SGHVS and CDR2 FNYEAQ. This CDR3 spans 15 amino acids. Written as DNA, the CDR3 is TGTGCCAGCAGCCCCGCACAGGGGGGCATAGAGACCCAGTACTTC. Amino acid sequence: CASSPAQGGIETQYF. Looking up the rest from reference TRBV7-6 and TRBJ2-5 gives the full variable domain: GAGVSQSPRYKVTKRGQDVALRCDPISGHVSLYWYRQALGQGPEFLTYFNYEAQQDKSGLPNDRFSAERPEGSISTLTIQRTEQRDSAMYRCASSPAQGGIETQYFGPGTRLLVL.

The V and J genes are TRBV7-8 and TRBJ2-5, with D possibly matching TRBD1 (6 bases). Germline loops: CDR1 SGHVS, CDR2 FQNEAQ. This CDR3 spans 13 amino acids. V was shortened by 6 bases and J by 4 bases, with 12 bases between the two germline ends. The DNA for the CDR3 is TGTGCCAGCAGTCCCAGGGGCGGAGAGACCCAGTACTTC. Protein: CASSPRGGETQYF.

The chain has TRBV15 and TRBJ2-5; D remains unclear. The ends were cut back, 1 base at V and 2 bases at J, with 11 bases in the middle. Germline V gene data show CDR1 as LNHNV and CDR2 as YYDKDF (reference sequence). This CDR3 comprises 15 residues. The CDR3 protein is CATSRVAGFQETQYF. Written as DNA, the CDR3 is TGTGCCACCAGCAGAGTTGCAGGATTTCAAGAGACCCAGTACTTC.

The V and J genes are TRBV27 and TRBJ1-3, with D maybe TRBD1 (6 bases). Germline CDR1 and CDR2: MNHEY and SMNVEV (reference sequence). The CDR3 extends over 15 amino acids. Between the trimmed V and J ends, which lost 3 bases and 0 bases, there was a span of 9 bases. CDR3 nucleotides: TGTGCCAGCAGTTTGTTAGGGGGCTCTGGAAACACCATATATTTT. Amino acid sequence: CASSLLGGSGNTIYF.

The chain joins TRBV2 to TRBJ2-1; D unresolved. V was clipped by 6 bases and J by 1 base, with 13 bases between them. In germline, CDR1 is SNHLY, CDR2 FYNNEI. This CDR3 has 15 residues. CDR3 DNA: TGTGCCAGCAGGGGCTTTGGAAGATCCTACAATGAGCAGTTCTTC. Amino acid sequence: CASRGFGRSYNEQFF.

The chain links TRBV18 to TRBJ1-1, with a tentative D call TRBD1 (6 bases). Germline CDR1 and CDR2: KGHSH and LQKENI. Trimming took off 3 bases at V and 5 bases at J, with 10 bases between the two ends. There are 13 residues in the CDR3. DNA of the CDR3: TGTGCCAGCTCACCTACAGGGTGGACTGAAGCTTTCTTT. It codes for CASSPTGWTEAFF.

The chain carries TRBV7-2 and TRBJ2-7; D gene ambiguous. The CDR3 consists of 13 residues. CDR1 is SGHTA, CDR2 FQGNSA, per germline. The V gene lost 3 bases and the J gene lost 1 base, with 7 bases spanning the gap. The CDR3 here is CASSFSESYEQYF. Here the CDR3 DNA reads TGTGCCAGCAGCTTTTCCGAGTCCTACGAGCAGTACTTC.

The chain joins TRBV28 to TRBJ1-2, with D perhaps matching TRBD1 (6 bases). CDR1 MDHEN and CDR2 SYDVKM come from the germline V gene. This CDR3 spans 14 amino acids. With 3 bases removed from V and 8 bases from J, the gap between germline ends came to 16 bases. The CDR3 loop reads CASSFPDNRVGYTF. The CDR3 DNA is TGTGCCAGCAGTTTTCCCGACAACAGGGTAGGCTACACCTTC.

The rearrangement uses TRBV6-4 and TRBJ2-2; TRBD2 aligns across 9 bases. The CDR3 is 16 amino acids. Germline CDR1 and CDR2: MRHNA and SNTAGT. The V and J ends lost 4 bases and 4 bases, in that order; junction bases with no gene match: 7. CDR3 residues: CASSVSLAGSTGELFF. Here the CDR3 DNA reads TGTGCCAGCAGTGTCTCCCTAGCGGGAAGCACCGGGGAGCTGTTTTTT.

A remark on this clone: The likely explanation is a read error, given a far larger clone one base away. This CDR3 is CASSLVDRRGLSNGYTF. In DNA, the CDR3 is TGTGCCAGCAGCTTAGTGGACAGGAGAGGGCTTAGCAATGGCTACACCTTC. This chain links TRBV7-2 with TRBJ1-2; 7 bases align to TRBD1. The CDR3 has 17 amino acids. V dropped 1 base and J dropped 6; count of bases not matched to a gene: 14. Per the germline V gene, CDR1 is SGHTA and CDR2 is FQGNSA.

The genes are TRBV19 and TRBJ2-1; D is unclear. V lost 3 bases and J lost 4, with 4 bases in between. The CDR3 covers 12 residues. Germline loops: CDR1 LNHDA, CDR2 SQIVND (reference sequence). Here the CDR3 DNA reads TGTGCCAGTAGTATCCTGTACAATGAGCAGTTCTTC. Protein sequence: CASSILYNEQFF.

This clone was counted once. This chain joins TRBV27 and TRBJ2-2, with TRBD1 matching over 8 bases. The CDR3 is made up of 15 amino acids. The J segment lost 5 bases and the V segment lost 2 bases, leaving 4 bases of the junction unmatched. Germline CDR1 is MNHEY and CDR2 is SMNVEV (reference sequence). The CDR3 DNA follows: TGTGCCAGCAGTTTAAACAGGGGGAGTACCGGGGAGCTGTTTTTT. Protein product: CASSLNRGSTGELFF.

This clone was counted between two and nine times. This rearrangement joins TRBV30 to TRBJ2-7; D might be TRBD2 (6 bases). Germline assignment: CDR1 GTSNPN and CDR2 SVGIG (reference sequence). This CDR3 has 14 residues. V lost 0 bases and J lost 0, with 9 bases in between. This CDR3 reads CAWSVGGTSYEQYF. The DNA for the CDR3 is TGTGCCTGGAGTGTAGGCGGGACCTCCTACGAGCAGTACTTC.

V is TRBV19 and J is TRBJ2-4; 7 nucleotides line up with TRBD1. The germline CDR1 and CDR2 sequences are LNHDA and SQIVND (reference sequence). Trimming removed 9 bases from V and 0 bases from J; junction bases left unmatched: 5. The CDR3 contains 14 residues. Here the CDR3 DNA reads TGTGCCAGCACGAACAGGGGAGCCAAAAACATTCAGTACTTC. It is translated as CASTNRGAKNIQYF. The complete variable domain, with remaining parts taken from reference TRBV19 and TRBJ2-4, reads DGGITQSPKYLFRKEGQNVTLSCEQNLNHDAMYWYRQDPGQGLRLIYYSQIVNDFQKGDIAEGYSVSREKKESFPLTVTSAQKNPTAFYLCASTNRGAKNIQYFGAGTRLSVL.

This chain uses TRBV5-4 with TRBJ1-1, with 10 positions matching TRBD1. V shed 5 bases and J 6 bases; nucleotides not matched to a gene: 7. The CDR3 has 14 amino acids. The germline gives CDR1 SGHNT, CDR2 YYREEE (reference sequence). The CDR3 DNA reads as TGTGCCAGCAGGGGGACAGGGGCCCGGGCTGAAGCTTTCTTT. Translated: CASRGTGARAEAFF. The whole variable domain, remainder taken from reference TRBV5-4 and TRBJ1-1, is ETGVTQSPTHLIKTRGQQVTLRCSSQSGHNTVSWYQQALGQGPQFIFQYYREEENGRGNFPPRFSGLQFPNYSSELNVNALELDDSALYLCASRGTGARAEAFFGQGTRLTVV.

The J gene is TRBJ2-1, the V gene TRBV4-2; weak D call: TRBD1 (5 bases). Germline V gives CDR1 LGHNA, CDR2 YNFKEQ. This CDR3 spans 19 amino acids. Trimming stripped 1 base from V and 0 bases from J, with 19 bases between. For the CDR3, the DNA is TGTGCCAGCAGCCAAGGGACCCAGGGAACTCCAAGCTCCTACAATGAGCAGTTCTTC. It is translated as CASSQGTQGTPSSYNEQFF.

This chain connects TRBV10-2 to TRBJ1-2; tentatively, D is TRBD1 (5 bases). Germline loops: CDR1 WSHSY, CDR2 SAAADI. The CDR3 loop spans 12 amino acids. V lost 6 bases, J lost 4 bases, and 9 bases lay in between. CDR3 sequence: CASRVDSYGYTF. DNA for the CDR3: TGCGCCAGCAGGGTTGACAGCTATGGCTACACCTTC.

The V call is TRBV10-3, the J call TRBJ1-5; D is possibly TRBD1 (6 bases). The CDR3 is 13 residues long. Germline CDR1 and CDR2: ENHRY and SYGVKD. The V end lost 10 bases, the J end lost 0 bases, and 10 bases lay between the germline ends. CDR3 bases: TGTGCCACCAAGGGGGATAGCAATCAGCCCCAGCATTTT. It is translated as CATKGDSNQPQHF.